This record looks at one TCR beta chain sequence and its context. What it binds is unknown. The CDR3 extends over 15 amino acids. Germline V lookup: CDR1 LGHNA, CDR2 YSLEER. V dropped 6 bases and J dropped 5 bases, with 16 bases sitting between them. This sample is drawn from a study of cytomegalovirus exposure and HLA in healthy donors. General study findings and limits: Altogether, some 160 TCR beta chains were recorded as cytomegalovirus-associated. A few CMV-associated chains were confirmed in vitro to be specific for CMV antigens. Accurate prediction of HLA-A and HLA-B alleles (for most subjects) was reportedly achieved from TCR beta sequences.

Primers: 60 Vbeta forward and 13 Jbeta reverse. Clones were sequenced by immunoSEQ multiplex PCR, and TCRdb holds only the in-frame ones, with some missing. The sample holds 170,000 or so clones, just under 80% seen once. The clonotype was recovered from a woman between 50 and 59 years old in good health and CMV-seropositive. The genes are TRBV4-3 and TRBJ1-4; D call uncertain. The specimen sequenced was PBMCs. CDR3 sequence: CASRRAMKMNEKLFF. CDR3 in DNA: TGCGCCAGCAGACGAGCTATGAAGATGAATGAAAAACTGTTTTTT.